These 5 T cell receptor beta chains share one sample of origin, sequenced in a study of Graves' ophthalmopathy and Graves' hyperthyroidism. For repertoire sequencing, the TCR beta CDR3 regions were amplified from RNA transcripts. A first-round RT-PCR used HTBI primers, followed by a second-round multiplex PCR. TCRdb passed the multiplex PCR reads through MiXCR, listing each CDR3 protein once. Here the sample spans some 350,000 distinct CDR3 sequences, roughly a sixth being singletons. Sequenced sample: peripheral blood. These receptors were obtained from an adult woman with stable Graves' hyperthyroidism.

This clonotype has a count of ten or more. The genes are TRBV27 and TRBJ2-7; 8 positions match TRBD2. V shed 9 bases and J 4 bases; nucleotides not matched to a gene: 11. The length of the CDR3 is 14 residues. Per germline, CDR1 MNHEY and CDR2 SMNVEV (reference sequence). CDR3 loop: CASALAGGAYEQYF. The CDR3 bases are TGTGCCAGTGCTCTAGCGGGTGGTGCGTACGAGCAGTACTTC.

This clonotype appeared many times. The chain joins TRBV2 to TRBJ1-5; no definite D call. Germline V CDR1 and CDR2: SNHLY, FYNNEI. The CDR3 length is 15 residues. The germline V and J ends were trimmed by 0 bases and 4 bases, with 10 bases remaining between them. CDR3 sequence reads: CASSEAGLWNQPQHF. In DNA, the CDR3 is TGTGCCAGCAGTGAAGCTGGGCTGTGGAATCAGCCCCAGCATTTT.

This clonotype was seen at least ten times. This rearrangement joins TRBV19 to TRBJ1-1; TRBD1 matches at 8 bases. The CDR3 has 17 amino acids. Germline assignment: CDR1 LNHDA and CDR2 SQIVND (reference sequence). The V segment lost 6 bases and the J segment 0 bases; nucleotides outside the gene matches: 12. CDR3 region: CASSRRTGSTVNTEAFF. The CDR3 nucleotides read TGTGCCAGTAGCCGGAGGACAGGGTCTACAGTGAACACTGAAGCTTTCTTT.

This clonotype was found many times. The chain carries TRBV10-2 and TRBJ2-7, with D unresolved. Looked up from germline, CDR1 is WSHSY and CDR2 is SAAADI. V dropped 5 bases and J dropped 2 bases, with 7 bases sitting between them. This CDR3 has 12 amino acids. The CDR3: CASSTRTYEQYF. For the CDR3, the DNA is TGCGCCAGCAGTACAAGGACCTACGAGCAGTACTTC.

Many counts were recorded for this clonotype. A junction end diverges from the germline sequence, so it may reflect a read error. The chain uses TRBV12-3 or TRBV12-4 and TRBJ2-7; no clear D gene. The CDR3 has 16 amino acids. CDR3 amino acids: CTSSFLSVGQDYEQYF. CDR3 bases: TGTACCAGCAGTTTTTTAAGTGTAGGGCAGGACTACGAGCAGTACTTC.